Listed here are 6 T cell receptor beta chains from one sample, sequenced in a study of molecular identifiers for immune sequencing clone quantification. TCRdb itself ran the PCR reads through MiXCR, one entry per CDR3 protein. This sample carries about 60,000 distinct CDR3 sequences, 15% to 20% of them seen once, and the ten largest clones take about 1.3%. Sequencing was carried out using naive CD8+ T cells from blood, with Jurkat cell RNA spiked in. The subset here: FACS-sorted CD8+CD4-CCR7+CD45RA+ naive T cells. The receptors were sampled from a human donor in good health. Some libraries in this study had Jurkat cell RNA spiked in.

This sequence joins TRBV4-1 and TRBJ2-7, with D unresolved. CDR3 length: 16 residues. V was pared by 0 bases and J by 1 base, with 13 bases between. Germline values: CDR1 MGHRA, CDR2 YSYEKL. CDR3 DNA: TGCGCCAGCAGCCAAGAGGGTTTGTTACGGTCCTACGAGCAGTACTTC. Encoded protein: CASSQEGLLRSYEQYF.

This clonotype has a count of ten or more. The V gene is TRBV29-1, the J gene TRBJ2-5; D is uncertain. V lost 1 base and J 2 bases, leaving 14 bases between the germline ends. The CDR3 runs to 15 residues. CDR1 SQVTM and CDR2 ANQGSEA come from the germline V gene. The chain's CDR3 is CSVEAPENWQETQYF. Written as DNA, the CDR3 is TGCAGCGTTGAAGCACCAGAGAACTGGCAAGAGACCCAGTACTTC.

This clonotype was observed a handful of times. The rearrangement joins TRBV4-3 to TRBJ1-3; the D is unclear. Trimming left V 4 bases short and J 0 bases short, with 10 bases between. Per the germline V gene, CDR1 is LGHNA and CDR2 is YSLEER. The CDR3 sequence is 15 residues long. The CDR3 DNA is TGCGCCAGCAGCCGAAGACGGGACTCTGGAAACACCATATATTTT. Translation gives CASSRRRDSGNTIYF.

This clonotype was counted many times. This chain links TRBV7-9 with TRBJ2-3; TRBD2 agrees at 8 bases. This CDR3 spans 17 amino acids. J was trimmed by 2 bases and V by 5 bases; bases with no gene match: 12. Per the germline V gene, CDR1 is SEHNR and CDR2 is FQNEAQ (reference sequence). This chain's CDR3 is CASSPTRGRPFTDTQYF. The CDR3 DNA sequence: TGTGCCAGCAGCCCAACCCGCGGGAGGCCCTTCACAGATACGCAGTATTTT.

A remark on this clonotype: Possible read error: a much larger clone is one base away. The chain employs TRBV28 and TRBJ2-7, with D maybe TRBD1 (6 bases). Trimming took off 11 bases at V and 0 bases at J, with 17 bases between the two ends. Germline CDR1 is MDHEN and CDR2 is SYDVKM. The CDR3 runs 14 residues. The CDR3 nucleotides read TGTGCCGGCTCCAAAGGGACAAACTCCTACGAGCAGTACTTC. Translation: CAGSKGTNSYEQYF.

To note about this clonotype: This clone may be a read error of a much larger clone one base away. The rearrangement links TRBV20-1 to TRBJ2-7, with TRBD2 matching over 7 bases. In germline, CDR1 is DFQATT, CDR2 SNEGSKA (reference sequence). The CDR3 contains 13 residues. The CDR3 bases are TGCGGTGCCACAAGCGGGGATAGGGACGAGCAGTACTTC. Its protein product is CGATSGDRDEQYF.